These T cell receptor beta chains were read from a single sample in a study of cytomegalovirus exposure and HLA in healthy donors. Repertoires were generated with immunoSEQ multiplex PCR, while TCRdb's copy carries only in-frame clones and drops some. This table holds roughly 220,000 clones, 80% to 90% found once. Sequencing was carried out using PBMCs. The receptor source for this set is a young man in good health and CMV-seronegative. CDR3s leave out the opening cysteine and the closing phenylalanine or tryptophan. The D gene is left open where the match is weak.

.	TRBV6-1	ASSRTDEKLF
.	TRBV15	ATSRVGYRDGYT
.	TRBV5-1	ASTPGLAKTYEQY
.	TRBV7-8	ASSLSAQGFSEQF
TRBD1	TRBV11-2	ASSFSPITGQGVTETQY
.	TRBV19	ASKNGVPSHTQY
TRBD1	TRBV18	ASSPGQGNEKLF
.	TRBV19	ASSMARDGYGYT
TRBD1	TRBV19	ASSEQGVGTEAF
TRBD1	TRBV18	ASSSGTAQPQH
.	TRBV18	ASSPTGMNTEAF
TRBD2	TRBV5-1	ASSLVGLAGGDEQY
.	TRBV29-1	SVEGGVTRSQY
TRBD1	TRBV5-4	ASSLKSRQGRYYEQY
TRBD1	TRBV5-5	ASSIDRGKQF
TRBD1	TRBV27	ASSLRGQGTGQPQH
.	TRBV28	ASSLGGLNTEAF
.	TRBV6-1	ASSEVGGRSALH
.	TRBV6-5	ASSYTEQETQY
.	TRBV5-1	ASSFLSPRTDTQY
TRBD1	TRBV2	ASSELYGTGSENEQF
TRBD2	TRBV15	ATSRGEGGHEQY
TRBD2	TRBV27	ASSSGQPITGGREETQY
.	TRBV23-1	ASRRGSNPGQAF
.	TRBV19	ASSIPSGGNYGYT
TRBD1	TRBV27	ASSSGGGNEKLF
.	TRBV5-1	ASSLGPQTSGNTIY
.	TRBV21-1	ASSTQRGPLYEQY
.	TRBV7-3	ASSPYLIDEQY
.	TRBV4-2	ASSLGGTQY
TRBD2	TRBV2	ASSPGLAGRDTQY
TRBD2	TRBV5-1	ASSFTSGGHNEQF
TRBD1	TRBV19	ASSAYDRGLNTEAF
.	TRBV7-9	ASSTGQREAF
TRBD1	TRBV5-1	ASSAGQEGHGYT
.	TRBV11-2	ASSLDWDIRVGDGYT
.	TRBV7-2	ASSPGVSSTYGYT
TRBD1	TRBV14	ASSRPTGVGTEAF
.	TRBV19	ASSDAGAVTDTQY
TRBD2	TRBV6-4	ASSETSGDQETQY
TRBD1	TRBV7-9	ASSQRTGSNQPQH
.	TRBV9	ASSYWDNRGYT
.	TRBV6-6	ASSSREVREQY
.	TRBV11-2	ASSAMGLRNYEQY
.	TRBV19	ASSSAGRTNEKLF
TRBD1	TRBV5-1	ASSSGQGSYGYT